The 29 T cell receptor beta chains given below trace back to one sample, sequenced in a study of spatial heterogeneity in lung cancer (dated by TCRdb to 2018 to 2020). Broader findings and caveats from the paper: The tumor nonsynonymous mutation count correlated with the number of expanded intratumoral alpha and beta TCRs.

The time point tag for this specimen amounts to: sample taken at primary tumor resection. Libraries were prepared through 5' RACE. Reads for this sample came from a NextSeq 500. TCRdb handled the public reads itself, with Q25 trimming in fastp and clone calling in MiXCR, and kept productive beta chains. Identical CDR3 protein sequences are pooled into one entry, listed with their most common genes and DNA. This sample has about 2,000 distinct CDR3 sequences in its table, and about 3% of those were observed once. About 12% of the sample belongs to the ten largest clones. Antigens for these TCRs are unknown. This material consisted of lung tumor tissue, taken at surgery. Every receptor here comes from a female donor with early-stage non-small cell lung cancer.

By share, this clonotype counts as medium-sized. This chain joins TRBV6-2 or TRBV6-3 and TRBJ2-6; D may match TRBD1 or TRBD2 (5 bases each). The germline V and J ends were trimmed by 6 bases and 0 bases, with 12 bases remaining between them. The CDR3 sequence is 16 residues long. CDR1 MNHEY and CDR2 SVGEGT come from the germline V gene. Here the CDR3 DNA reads TGTGCCAGCAGGGCAGGGACCTCCTCTGGGGCCAACGTCCTGACTTTC. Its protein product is CASRAGTSSGANVLTF.

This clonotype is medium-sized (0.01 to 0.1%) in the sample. DNA for the CDR3: TGTGCCAGCAGCTTAGGACACGCTCTTTCTGGGGCCAACGTCCTGACTTTC. It yields the protein CASSLGHALSGANVLTF. The rearrangement uses TRBV5-5 and TRBJ2-6; perhaps TRBD1 as D (5 bases). Germline assignment: CDR1 SGHKS and CDR2 YYEKEE (reference sequence). Trimming pared 2 bases from V and 1 base from J, leaving 13 bases between. This CDR3 contains 17 residues. Filled out from reference TRBV5-5 and TRBJ2-6, the complete variable domain reads DAGVTQSPTHLIKTRGQQVTLRCSPISGHKSVSWYQQVLGQGPQFIFQYYEKEERGRGNFPDRFSARQFPNYSSELNVNALLLGDSALYLCASSLGHALSGANVLTFGAGSRLTVL.

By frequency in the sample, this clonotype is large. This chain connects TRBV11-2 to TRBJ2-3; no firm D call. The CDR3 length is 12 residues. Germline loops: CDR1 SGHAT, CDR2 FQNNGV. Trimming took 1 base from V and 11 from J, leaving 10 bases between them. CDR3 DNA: TGTGCCAGCAGCTTAGGGGGTCTGGAGCAGTATTTT. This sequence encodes CASSLGGLEQYF.

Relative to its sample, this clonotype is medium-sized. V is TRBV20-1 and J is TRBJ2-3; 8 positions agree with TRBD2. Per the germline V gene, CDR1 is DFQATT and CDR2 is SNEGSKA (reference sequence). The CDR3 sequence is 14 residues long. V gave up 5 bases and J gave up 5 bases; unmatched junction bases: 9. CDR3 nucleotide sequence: TGCAGTGCTGGGTCGGGGGGGCCGGTAGATACGCAGTATTTT. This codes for CSAGSGGPVDTQYF.

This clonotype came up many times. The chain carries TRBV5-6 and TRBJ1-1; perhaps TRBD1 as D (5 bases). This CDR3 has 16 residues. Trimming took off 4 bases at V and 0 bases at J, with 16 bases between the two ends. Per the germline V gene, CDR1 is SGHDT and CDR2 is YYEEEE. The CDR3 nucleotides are TGTGCCAGCAGCCGGAGGTTGTCAGGGATGAACACTGAAGCTTTCTTT. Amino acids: CASSRRLSGMNTEAFF.

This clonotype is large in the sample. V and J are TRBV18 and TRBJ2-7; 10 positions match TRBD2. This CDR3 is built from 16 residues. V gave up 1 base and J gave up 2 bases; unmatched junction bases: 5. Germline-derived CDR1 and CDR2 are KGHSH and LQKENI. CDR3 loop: CASSPLQRGGAYEQYF. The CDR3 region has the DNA TGTGCCAGCTCACCACTGCAGCGGGGGGGCGCCTACGAGCAGTACTTC.

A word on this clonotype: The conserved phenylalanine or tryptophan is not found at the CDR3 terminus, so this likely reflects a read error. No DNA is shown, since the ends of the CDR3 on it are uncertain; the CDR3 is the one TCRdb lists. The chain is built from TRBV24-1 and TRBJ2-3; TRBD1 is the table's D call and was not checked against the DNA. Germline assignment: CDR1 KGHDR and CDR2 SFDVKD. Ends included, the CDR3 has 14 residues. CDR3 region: CEKGGGAGGGTQEG.

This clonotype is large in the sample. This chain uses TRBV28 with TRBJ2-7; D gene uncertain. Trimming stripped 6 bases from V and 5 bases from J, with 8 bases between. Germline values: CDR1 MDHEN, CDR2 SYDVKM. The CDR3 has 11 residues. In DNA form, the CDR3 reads TGTGCCAGCAGGGGTCTCGACGAGCAGTACTTC. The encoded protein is CASRGLDEQYF.

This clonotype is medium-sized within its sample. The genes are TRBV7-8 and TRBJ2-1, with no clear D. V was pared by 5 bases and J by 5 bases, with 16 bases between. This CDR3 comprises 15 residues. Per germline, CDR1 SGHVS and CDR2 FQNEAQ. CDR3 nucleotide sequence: TGTGCCAGCAGCAGCGTAGATGGGCTTAACAATGAGCAGTTCTTC. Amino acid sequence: CASSSVDGLNNEQFF.

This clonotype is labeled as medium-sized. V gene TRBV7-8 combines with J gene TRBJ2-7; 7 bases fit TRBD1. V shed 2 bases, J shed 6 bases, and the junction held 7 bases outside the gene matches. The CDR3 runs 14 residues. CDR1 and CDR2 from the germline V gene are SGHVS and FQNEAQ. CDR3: CASSLNTGDGEQYF. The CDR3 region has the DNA TGTGCCAGCAGCTTAAATACAGGGGATGGCGAGCAGTACTTC. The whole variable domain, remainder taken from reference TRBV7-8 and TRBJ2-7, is GAGVSQSPRYKVAKRGQDVALRCDPISGHVSLFWYQQALGQGPEFLTYFQNEAQLDKSGLPSDRFFAERPEGSVSTLKIQRTQQEDSAVYLCASSLNTGDGEQYFGPGTRLTVT.

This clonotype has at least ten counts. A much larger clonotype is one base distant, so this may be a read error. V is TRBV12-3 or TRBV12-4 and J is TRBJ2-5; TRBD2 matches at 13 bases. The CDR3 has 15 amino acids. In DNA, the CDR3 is TGTGCCAACAGTTTAGGACTAGCGGGGGTGGAGACCCAGTACTTC. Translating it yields CANSLGLAGVETQYF.

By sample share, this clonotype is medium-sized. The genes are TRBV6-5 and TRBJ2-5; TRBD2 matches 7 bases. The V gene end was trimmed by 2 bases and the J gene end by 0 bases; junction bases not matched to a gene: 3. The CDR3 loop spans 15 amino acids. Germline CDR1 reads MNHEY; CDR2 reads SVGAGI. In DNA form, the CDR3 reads TGTGCCAGCAGTTACGGGGGGGGGTACCAAGAGACCCAGTACTTC. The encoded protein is CASSYGGGYQETQYF.

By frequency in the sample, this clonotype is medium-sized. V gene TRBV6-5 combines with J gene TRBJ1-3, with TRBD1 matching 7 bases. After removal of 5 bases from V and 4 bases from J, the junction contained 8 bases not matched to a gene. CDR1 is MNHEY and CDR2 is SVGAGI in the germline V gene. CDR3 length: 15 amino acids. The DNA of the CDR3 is TGTGCCAGCAGTCGAACAGGGGATGCAGGAAACACCATATATTTT. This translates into CASSRTGDAGNTIYF.

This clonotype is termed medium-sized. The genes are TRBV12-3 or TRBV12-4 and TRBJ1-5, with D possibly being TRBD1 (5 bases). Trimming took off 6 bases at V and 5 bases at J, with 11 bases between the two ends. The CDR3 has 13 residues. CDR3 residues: CASSFGGDQPQHF. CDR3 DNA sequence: TGTGCCAGCAGCTTCGGGGGAGATCAGCCCCAGCATTTT.

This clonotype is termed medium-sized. CDR3 protein: CASSQDHISTDTQYF. Here the CDR3 DNA reads TGCGCCAGCAGCCAAGATCACATTAGCACAGATACGCAGTATTTT. V is TRBV4-3 and J is TRBJ2-3; D not resolved. The CDR3 has 15 amino acids. The V and J ends lost 0 bases and 0 bases respectively, with 7 bases between them. The V gene's germline CDR1 is LGHNA and CDR2 YSLEER.

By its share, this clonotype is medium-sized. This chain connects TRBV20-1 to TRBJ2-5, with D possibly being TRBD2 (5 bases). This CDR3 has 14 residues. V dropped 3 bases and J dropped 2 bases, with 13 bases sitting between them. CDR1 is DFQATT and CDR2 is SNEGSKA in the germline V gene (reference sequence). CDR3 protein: CSASSWGVQETQYF. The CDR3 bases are TGCAGTGCTAGTTCATGGGGAGTACAAGAGACCCAGTACTTC.

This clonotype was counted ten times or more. DNA of the CDR3: TGCAGTGCTAGTACGTGGGACGGAGATACGCAGTATTTT. Amino acids: CSASTWDGDTQYF. The chain joins TRBV20-1 to TRBJ2-3; D possibly matches TRBD1 or TRBD2 (5 bases each). The CDR3 sequence is 13 residues long. From germline, CDR1 is DFQATT and CDR2 SNEGSKA (reference sequence). Trimming left V 3 bases short and J 5 bases short, with 12 bases between.

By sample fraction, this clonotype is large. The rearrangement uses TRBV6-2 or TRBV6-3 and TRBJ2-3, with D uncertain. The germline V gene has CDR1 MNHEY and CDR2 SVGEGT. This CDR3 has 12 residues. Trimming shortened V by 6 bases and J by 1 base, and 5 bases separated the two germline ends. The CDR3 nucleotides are TGTGCCAGCAGAAAAGGCACAGATACGCAGTATTTT. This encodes CASRKGTDTQYF.

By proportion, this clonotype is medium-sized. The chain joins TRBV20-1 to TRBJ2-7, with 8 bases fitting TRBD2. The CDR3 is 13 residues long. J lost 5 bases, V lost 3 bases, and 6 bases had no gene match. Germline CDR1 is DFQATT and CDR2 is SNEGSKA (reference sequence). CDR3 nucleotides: TGCAGTGCTAGTTTCAGCGGGGGCAACGAGCAGTACTTC. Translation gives CSASFSGGNEQYF.

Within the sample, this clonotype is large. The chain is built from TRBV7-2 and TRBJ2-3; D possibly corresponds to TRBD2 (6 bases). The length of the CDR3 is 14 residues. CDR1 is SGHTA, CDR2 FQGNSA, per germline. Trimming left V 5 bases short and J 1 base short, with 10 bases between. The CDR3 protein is CASSTSSGTDTQYF. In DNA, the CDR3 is TGTGCCAGCAGCACCTCTAGCGGCACAGATACGCAGTATTTT.

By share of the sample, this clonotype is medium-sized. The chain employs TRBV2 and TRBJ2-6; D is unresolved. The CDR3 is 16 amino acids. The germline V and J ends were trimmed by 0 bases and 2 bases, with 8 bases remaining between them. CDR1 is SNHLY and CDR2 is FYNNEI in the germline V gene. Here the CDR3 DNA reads TGTGCCAGCAGTGAAGCACGAACCCCTGGGGCCAACGTCCTGACTTTC. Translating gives CASSEARTPGANVLTF.

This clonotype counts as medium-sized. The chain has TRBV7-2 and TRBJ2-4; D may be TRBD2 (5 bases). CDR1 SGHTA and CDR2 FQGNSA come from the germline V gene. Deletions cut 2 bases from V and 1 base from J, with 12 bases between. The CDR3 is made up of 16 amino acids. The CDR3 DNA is TGTGCCAGCAGCTTACCCTCTAGCCTGGCCAAAAACATTCAGTACTTC. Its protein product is CASSLPSSLAKNIQYF. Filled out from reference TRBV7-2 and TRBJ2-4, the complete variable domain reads GAGVSQSPSNKVTEKGKDVELRCDPISGHTALYWYRQSLGQGLEFLIYFQGNSAPDKSGLPSDRFSAERTGGSVSTLTIQRTQQEDSAVYLCASSLPSSLAKNIQYFGAGTRLSVL.

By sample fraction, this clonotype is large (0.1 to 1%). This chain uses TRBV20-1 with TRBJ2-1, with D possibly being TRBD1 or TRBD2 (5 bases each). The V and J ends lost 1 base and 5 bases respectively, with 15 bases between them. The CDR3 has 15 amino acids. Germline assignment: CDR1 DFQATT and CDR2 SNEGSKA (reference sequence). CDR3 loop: CSARAGRGRDNEQFF. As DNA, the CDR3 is TGCAGTGCTAGAGCGGGGCGCGGCAGAGACAATGAGCAGTTCTTC.

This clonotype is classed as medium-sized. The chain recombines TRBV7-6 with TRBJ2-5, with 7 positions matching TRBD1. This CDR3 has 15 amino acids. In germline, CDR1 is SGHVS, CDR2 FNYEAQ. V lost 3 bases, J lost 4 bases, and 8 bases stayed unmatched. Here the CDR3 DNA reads TGTGCCAGCAGCTTTGCACAGGGGAGCGGAGAGACCCAGTACTTC. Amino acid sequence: CASSFAQGSGETQYF.

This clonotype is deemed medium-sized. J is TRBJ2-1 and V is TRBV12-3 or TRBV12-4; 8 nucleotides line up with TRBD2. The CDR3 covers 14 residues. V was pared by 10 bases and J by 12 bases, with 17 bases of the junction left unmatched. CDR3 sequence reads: CATPPTSAVVWQFF. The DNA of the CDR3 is TGTGCCACCCCCCCGACTAGCGCTGTGGTCTGGCAGTTCTTC.

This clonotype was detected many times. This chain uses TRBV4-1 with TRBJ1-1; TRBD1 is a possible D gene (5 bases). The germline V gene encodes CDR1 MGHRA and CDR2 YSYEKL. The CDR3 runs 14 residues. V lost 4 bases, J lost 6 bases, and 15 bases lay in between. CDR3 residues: CASSLQGIKAEAFF. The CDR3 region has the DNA TGCGCCAGCAGCCTCCAGGGTATCAAGGCTGAAGCTTTCTTT.

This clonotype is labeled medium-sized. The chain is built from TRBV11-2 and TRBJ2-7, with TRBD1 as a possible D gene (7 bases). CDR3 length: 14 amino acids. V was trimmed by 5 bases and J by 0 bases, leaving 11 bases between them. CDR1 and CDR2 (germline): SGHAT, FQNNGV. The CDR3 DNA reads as TGTGCCAGCAGCCAGGGGGGAAGCTCCTACGAGCAGTACTTC. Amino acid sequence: CASSQGGSSYEQYF.

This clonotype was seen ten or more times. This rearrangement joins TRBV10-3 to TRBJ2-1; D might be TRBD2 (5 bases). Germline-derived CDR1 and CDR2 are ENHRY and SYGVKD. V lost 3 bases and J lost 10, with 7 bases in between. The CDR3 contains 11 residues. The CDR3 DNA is TGTGCCATCAGTGAAGTAGCGGAGCAGTTCTTC. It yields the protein CAISEVAEQFF.

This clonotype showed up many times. This CDR3 reads CSARRQSNQPQHF. The CDR3 coding sequence is TGCAGTGCTAGAAGGCAGAGCAATCAGCCCCAGCATTTT. The rearrangement uses TRBV20-1 and TRBJ1-5; no firm D call. Per the germline V gene, CDR1 is DFQATT and CDR2 is SNEGSKA (reference sequence). There are 13 residues in the CDR3. Trimming pared 2 bases from V and 1 base from J, leaving 6 bases between.